This entry lists 9 T cell receptor beta chains sequenced from one sample in a study of control samples from healthy donors and cancer patients. Some clones are missing from TCRdb's copy, which holds only in-frame ones; the method was immunoSEQ multiplex PCR. The sample lists about 270,000 clones; over 70% were seen once. Sample: PBMCs. Receptors were obtained from a woman aged 55-70 years with lung cancer.

In its sample, this clone was seen once. The chain couples TRBV5-4 to TRBJ2-1, with 9 bases identical to TRBD2. After removal of 0 bases from V and 15 bases from J, the junction contained 13 bases not matched to a gene. Germline CDR1 reads SGHNT; CDR2 reads YYREEE (reference sequence). This CDR3 has 15 amino acids. The CDR3: CASSLAGGSGRNLFF. In DNA form, the CDR3 reads TGTGCCAGCAGCTTGGCCGGGGGTAGCGGGAGAAATTTGTTCTTC. Using reference TRBV5-4 and TRBJ2-1 for the parts outside the CDR3, the full variable domain is ETGVTQSPTHLIKTRGQQVTLRCSSQSGHNTVSWYQQALGQGPQFIFQYYREEENGRGNFPPRFSGLQFPNYSSELNVNALELDDSALYLCASSLAGGSGRNLFFGPGTRLTVL.

This clone was recorded once. The chain uses TRBV3-1 (or the pseudogene TRBV3-2) and TRBJ2-7, with TRBD2 as a possible D gene (6 bases). The germline CDR1 and CDR2 sequences are LGHDT and YNNKEL (reference sequence). The CDR3 consists of 16 residues. Trimming left V 0 bases short and J 2 bases short, with 14 bases between. This chain's CDR3 is CASSQEVGRGTYEQYF. CDR3 in DNA: TGTGCCAGCAGCCAAGAGGTAGGACGGGGGACCTACGAGCAGTACTTC.

The rearrangement joins TRBV7-2 to TRBJ1-2, with D uncertain. V was pared by 4 bases and J by 3 bases, with 9 bases between. This CDR3 region has 13 residues. Per the germline V gene, CDR1 is SGHTA and CDR2 is FQGNSA. The CDR3 sequence: CASSYSGDYGYTF. Written as DNA, the CDR3 is TGTGCCAGCAGCTACTCTGGGGACTATGGCTACACCTTC.

J is TRBJ1-1 and V is TRBV3-1 (or the pseudogene TRBV3-2); D remains ambiguous. Trimming removed 0 bases from V and 4 bases from J, with 12 bases in between. Germline loops: CDR1 LGHDT, CDR2 YNNKEL (reference sequence). CDR3 size: 15 residues. In DNA form, the CDR3 reads TGTGCCAGCAGCCAAGATTGGTCAACTAGCACTGAAGCTTTCTTT. Translated, it gives CASSQDWSTSTEAFF.

This clone was seen a handful of times. The chain uses TRBV7-8 and TRBJ2-7; D remains unclear. This CDR3 is built from 14 residues. CDR1 is SGHVS and CDR2 is FQNEAQ in the germline V gene. V was pared by 4 bases and J by 5 bases, with 15 bases between. The DNA for the CDR3 is TGTGCCAGCAGCTCCCCCCGCCCCCGGAACGAGCAGTACTTC. Residues: CASSSPRPRNEQYF.

Details on this clone: The sample has other DNA sequences that encode this CDR3 too. The chain employs TRBV28 and TRBJ1-2, with D possibly matching TRBD1 (6 bases). Trimming took 5 bases from V and 7 from J, leaving 17 bases between them. The length of the CDR3 is 14 residues. Germline V gene sequence: CDR1 MDHEN, CDR2 SYDVKM. In DNA, the CDR3 is TGTGCCAGCAGTACACGCCCAGGGGTTTCTGGCTACACCTTC. Translated: CASSTRPGVSGYTF.

The sample holds one count of this clone. The V and J genes are TRBV28 and TRBJ2-1; D gene uncertain. CDR1 is MDHEN, CDR2 SYDVKM, per germline. Trimming cost V 3 bases and J 2 bases, with 8 bases left between them. This CDR3 has 14 residues. CDR3 in DNA: TGTGCCAGCAGTTTTGGTGCGGCCTACAATGAGCAGTTCTTC. Its protein is CASSFGAAYNEQFF.

J is TRBJ1-1 and V is TRBV15, with 7 positions matching TRBD1. With 6 bases clipped from V and 0 bases from J, the junction kept 4 bases outside the gene matches. The length of the CDR3 is 14 residues. Germline V gene data show CDR1 as LNHNV and CDR2 as YYDKDF (reference sequence). The CDR3 is CATSRDRLNTEAFF. The CDR3 DNA sequence: TGTGCCACCAGTAGGGACAGACTGAACACTGAAGCTTTCTTT.

This clone has more than one count but fewer than ten. The chain couples TRBV4-2 to TRBJ1-3; a possible D gene is TRBD1 (6 bases). Germline CDR1 reads LGHNA; CDR2 reads YNFKEQ. CDR3 size: 16 residues. V lost 4 bases to trimming and J lost 2 bases, with 15 bases between them. In nucleotides, the CDR3 is TGTGCCAGCAGCCCAGGAAGGGGGAGGACTGGAAACACCATATATTTT. Translation: CASSPGRGRTGNTIYF.